A selection of T cell receptor beta chains follows, all from one sample in a study of beta chain features in type 1 diabetes. Sequencing was performed with immunoSEQ multiplex PCR; in TCRdb, only in-frame clones are kept and a portion is missing. The sample has 900,000 or so clones; 15% to 20% are singletons. Sequences were obtained from naive CD4+ T cells from blood. These receptors were taken from a woman between 18 and 30 years old in good health. CDR3s include the opening cysteine and the closing phenylalanine or tryptophan. The D gene is left open where the match is weak. Clone size is shown for a subset of rows, as once, few, many or a class of expanded clone.

clone size: .; J gene: TRBJ1-1; D gene: TRBD1; V gene: TRBV5-1; CDR3 protein: CASSLGTVNTEAFF; CDR3 DNA: TGCGCCAGCAGCCTAGGGACAGTGAACACTGAAGCTTTCTTT
clone size: .; J gene: TRBJ1-4; D gene: TRBD1; V gene: TRBV4-1; CDR3 protein: CASSYRDRVNEKLFF; CDR3 DNA: TGCGCCAGCAGCTACCGGGACAGGGTAAATGAAAAACTGTTTTTT
clone size: .; J gene: TRBJ1-5; D gene: .; V gene: TRBV19; CDR3 protein: CATTGGFWNQPQHF; CDR3 DNA: TGTGCCACCACTGGTGGGTTTTGGAATCAGCCCCAGCATTTT
clone size: few; J gene: TRBJ2-3; D gene: .; V gene: TRBV6-6; CDR3 protein: CASSYSLFTGTDTQYF; CDR3 DNA: TGTGCCAGCAGTTACTCACTATTTACAGGCACAGATACGCAGTATTTT
clone size: few; J gene: TRBJ2-1; D gene: .; V gene: TRBV2; CDR3 protein: CASSATRFYEQFF; CDR3 DNA: TGTGCCAGCAGCGCGACTAGATTCTATGAGCAGTTCTTC
clone size: few; J gene: TRBJ2-1; D gene: TRBD2; V gene: TRBV29-1; CDR3 protein: CSVTSDEFYSYNEQFF; CDR3 DNA: TGCAGCGTGACTAGCGACGAGTTTTACTCCTACAATGAGCAGTTCTTC
clone size: .; J gene: TRBJ2-7; D gene: .; V gene: TRBV5-1; CDR3 protein: CASSQTGSTYEQYF; CDR3 DNA: TGCGCCAGCAGCCAGACAGGCTCGACCTACGAGCAGTACTTC
clone size: few; J gene: TRBJ1-1; D gene: .; V gene: TRBV28; CDR3 protein: CASSLWGLTGTLNTEAFF; CDR3 DNA: TGTGCCAGCAGTTTATGGGGACTCACCGGGACACTAAACACTGAAGCTTTCTTT
clone size: .; J gene: TRBJ1-1; D gene: .; V gene: TRBV7-9; CDR3 protein: CASSLVSMNTEAFF; CDR3 DNA: TGTGCCAGCAGCTTAGTCTCCATGAACACTGAAGCTTTCTTT
clone size: few; J gene: TRBJ2-7; D gene: .; V gene: TRBV5-6; CDR3 protein: CASSLVSEQYF; CDR3 DNA: TGTGCCAGCAGCTTGGTTTCGGAGCAGTACTTC
clone size: .; J gene: TRBJ1-2; D gene: TRBD1; V gene: TRBV9; CDR3 protein: CASSPGGGGRYGYTF; CDR3 DNA: TGTGCCAGCAGCCCAGGAGGAGGGGGCCGATATGGCTACACCTTC
clone size: few; J gene: TRBJ2-5; D gene: TRBD2; V gene: TRBV5-1; CDR3 protein: CASKFPTSGQETQYF; CDR3 DNA: TGCGCCAGCAAATTCCCGACTAGCGGCCAAGAGACCCAGTACTTC
clone size: few; J gene: TRBJ2-5; D gene: .; V gene: TRBV12-5; CDR3 protein: CASGLSSGLLQGIQYF; CDR3 DNA: TGTGCTAGTGGTTTGAGCTCGGGACTACTACAGGGTATCCAGTACTTC
clone size: .; J gene: TRBJ1-1; D gene: .; V gene: TRBV7-9; CDR3 protein: CASSLVPLNTEAFF; CDR3 DNA: TGTGCCAGCAGCTTAGTTCCGCTGAACACTGAAGCTTTCTTT
clone size: .; J gene: TRBJ1-1; D gene: TRBD1; V gene: TRBV6-6; CDR3 protein: CASSGQVNTEAFF; CDR3 DNA: TGTGCCAGCAGCGGACAGGTGAACACTGAAGCTTTCTTT
clone size: .; J gene: TRBJ2-1; D gene: .; V gene: TRBV5-1; CDR3 protein: CASRQLVQYNEQFF; CDR3 DNA: TGCGCCAGCAGGCAACTAGTCCAGTACAATGAGCAGTTCTTC
clone size: few; J gene: TRBJ2-1; D gene: TRBD2; V gene: TRBV15; CDR3 protein: CATSERTGLGINEQFF; CDR3 DNA: TGTGCCACCAGCGAACGCACGGGACTAGGCATCAATGAGCAGTTCTTC